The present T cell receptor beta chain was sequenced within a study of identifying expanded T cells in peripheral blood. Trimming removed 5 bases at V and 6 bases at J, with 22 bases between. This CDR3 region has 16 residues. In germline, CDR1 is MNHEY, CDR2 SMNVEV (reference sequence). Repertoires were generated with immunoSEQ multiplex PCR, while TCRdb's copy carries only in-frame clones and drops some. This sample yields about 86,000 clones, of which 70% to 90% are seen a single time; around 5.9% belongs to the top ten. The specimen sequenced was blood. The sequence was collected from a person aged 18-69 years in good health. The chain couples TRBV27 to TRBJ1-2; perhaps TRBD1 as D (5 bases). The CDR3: CASSRRSPGRVHGYTF. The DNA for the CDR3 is TGTGCCAGCAGTCGACGGTCCCCGGGGCGAGTGCATGGCTACACCTTC.